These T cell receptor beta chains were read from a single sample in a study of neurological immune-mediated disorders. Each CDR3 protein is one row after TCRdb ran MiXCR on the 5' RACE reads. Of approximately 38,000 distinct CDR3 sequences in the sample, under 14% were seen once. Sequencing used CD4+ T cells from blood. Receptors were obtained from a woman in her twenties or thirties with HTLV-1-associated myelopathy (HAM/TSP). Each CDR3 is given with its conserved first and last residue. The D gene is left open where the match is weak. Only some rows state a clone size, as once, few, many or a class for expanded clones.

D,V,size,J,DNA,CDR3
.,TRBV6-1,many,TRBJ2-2,TGTGCCAGCATCGGGGGCAACACCGGGGAGCTGTTTTTT,CASIGGNTGELFF
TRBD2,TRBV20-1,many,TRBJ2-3,TGCAGTGCTACGGGACTAGCGGGGGGACTCACGGATACGCAGTATTTT,CSATGLAGGLTDTQYF
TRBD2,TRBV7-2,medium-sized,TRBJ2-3,TGTGCCAGCAGCATAAGCGGGGGTGGCGGAGGTACGCAGTATTTT,CASSISGGGGGTQYF
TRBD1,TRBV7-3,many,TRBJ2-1,TGTGCCAGCAGCTCAACATATGACAGGGTGGGTGAGCAGTTCTTC,CASSSTYDRVGEQFF
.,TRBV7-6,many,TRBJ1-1,TGTGCCAGCAGCTTATCCCGGGTAAAGAACACTGAAGCTTTCTTT,CASSLSRVKNTEAFF
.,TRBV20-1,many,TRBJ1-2,TGCAGTGCTAGGAACCAAGGGAACTATGGCTACACCTTC,CSARNQGNYGYTF
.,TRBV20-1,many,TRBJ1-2,TGCAGTGCTATTCCCGGACCGGGTTCCGGAGGCTACACCTTC,CSAIPGPGSGGYTF
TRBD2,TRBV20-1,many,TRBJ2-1,TGCAGTGCTCCGGGGGGGCCTGTATACCGGGAGCAGTTCTTC,CSAPGGPVYREQFF
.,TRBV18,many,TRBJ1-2,TGTGCCAGCTCACCTTCTTTATATGGCTACACCTTC,CASSPSLYGYTF
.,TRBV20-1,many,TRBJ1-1,TGCAGTGCTCTCCGACAGCCCCCTCGGGGCTTGAACACTGAAGCTTTCTTT,CSALRQPPRGLNTEAFF
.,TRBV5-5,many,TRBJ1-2,TGTGCCAGCAGCTTGAGGCAGACCTATGGCTACACCTTC,CASSLRQTYGYTF
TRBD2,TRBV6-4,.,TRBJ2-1,TGTGCCAGCAGTGACTCGAGTAGCGGGAGTTACAATGAGCAGTTCTTC,CASSDSSSGSYNEQFF
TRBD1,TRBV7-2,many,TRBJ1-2,TGTGCCAGCAGCTCCTACGGGACAGGGGAAGGCTACACCTTC,CASSSYGTGEGYTF
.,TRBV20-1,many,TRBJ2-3,TGCAGTGCAACCACCCCCGCACGAACAGATACGCAGTATTTT,CSATTPARTDTQYF
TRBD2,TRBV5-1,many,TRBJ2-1,TGCGCCAGCGGCCGGGGGGACTACAATGAGCAGTTCTTC,CASGRGDYNEQFF
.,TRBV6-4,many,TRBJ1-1,TGTGCCAGCAGTGACTCGTCAGGGAACACTGAAGCTTTCTTT,CASSDSSGNTEAFF
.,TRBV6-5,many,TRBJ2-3,TGTGCCAGCAAAGTAACAGCCACAGATACGCAGTATTTT,CASKVTATDTQYF
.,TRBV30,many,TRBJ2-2,TGTGCCTGGAGTGTAGCGCAATCGAACACCGGGGAGCTGTTTTTT,CAWSVAQSNTGELFF
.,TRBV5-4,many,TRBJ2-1,TGTGCCAGCAGCTGGGAGGCTGAGCAGTTCTTC,CASSWEAEQFF
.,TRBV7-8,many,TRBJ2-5,TGTGCCAGCAGCTTAGGGAGCCATGAGACCCAGTACTTC,CASSLGSHETQYF
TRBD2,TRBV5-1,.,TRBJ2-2,TGCGCCAGCAGCTTTAGCGGGGGGCCGAACACCGGGGAGCTGTTTTTT,CASSFSGGPNTGELFF
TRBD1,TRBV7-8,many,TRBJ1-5,TGTGCCAGCAGCCCAGGGGGTGGCAATCAGCCCCAGCATTTT,CASSPGGGNQPQHF
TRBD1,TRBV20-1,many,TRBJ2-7,TGCAGTGCTAGCCGGGACAGGGGGACCTACGAGCAGTACTTC,CSASRDRGTYEQYF
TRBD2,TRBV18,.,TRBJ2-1,TGTACCAGCTCACCCGGGACTAGGGCTCTTGAGCAGTTCTTC,CTSSPGTRALEQFF
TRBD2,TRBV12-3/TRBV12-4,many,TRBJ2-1,TGTGCCAGCAGGGCTAGCGGGGGGGCTCGAGAGCAGTTCTTC,CASRASGGAREQFF
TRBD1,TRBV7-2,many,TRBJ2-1,TGTGCCAGCAGCTTAGCCGGGACAGGGGGATACAATGAGCAGTTCTTC,CASSLAGTGGYNEQFF
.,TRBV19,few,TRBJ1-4,TGTGCCAGTTGGTCCGGGCACAATGAAAAACTGTTTTTT,CASWSGHNEKLFF
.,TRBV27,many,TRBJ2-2,TGTGCCAGCAGTTTAAGAGGGGGAAGCACCGGGGAGCTGTTTTTT,CASSLRGGSTGELFF
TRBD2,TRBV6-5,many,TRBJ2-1,TGTGCCAGCAGACCCTTAGCGGGGGGGCGCCTTGAGCAGTTCTTC,CASRPLAGGRLEQFF
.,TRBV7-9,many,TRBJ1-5,TGTGCCAGCAGCACTACAGGGTCCCGGCAGCCCCAGCATTTT,CASSTTGSRQPQHF
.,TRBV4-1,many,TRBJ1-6,TGCGCCAGCAGCCAAGATCTGGGGATAAATTCACCCCTCCACTTT,CASSQDLGINSPLHF
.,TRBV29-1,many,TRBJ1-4,TGCAGCGTTGGAATAGGGGTACTTCCTAATGAAAAACTGTTTTTT,CSVGIGVLPNEKLFF
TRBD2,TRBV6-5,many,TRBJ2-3,TGTGCCAGCAGTTACTCGGCCCCTAGCGGGGGACGCACAGATACGCAGTATTTT,CASSYSAPSGGRTDTQYF
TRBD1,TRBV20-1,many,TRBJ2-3,TGCAGTGCTAGCCGGACAGGGGAAACAGATACGCAGTATTTT,CSASRTGETDTQYF
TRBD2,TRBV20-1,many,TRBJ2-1,TGCAGTGCTAGTCGAGCGGGGGGGCCTAATGAGCAGTTCTTC,CSASRAGGPNEQFF
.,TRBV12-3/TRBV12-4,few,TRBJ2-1,TGTGCCAGCAGTTTAAGATGGACTGGCTCCTACAATGAGCAGTTCTTC,CASSLRWTGSYNEQFF
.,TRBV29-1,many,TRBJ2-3,TGCAGCGTCACCCCTCAAAACACAGATACGCAGTATTTT,CSVTPQNTDTQYF
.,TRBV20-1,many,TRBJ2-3,TGCAGTGCTAGAGCCCGGGGGCGCACAGATACGCAGTATTTT,CSARARGRTDTQYF